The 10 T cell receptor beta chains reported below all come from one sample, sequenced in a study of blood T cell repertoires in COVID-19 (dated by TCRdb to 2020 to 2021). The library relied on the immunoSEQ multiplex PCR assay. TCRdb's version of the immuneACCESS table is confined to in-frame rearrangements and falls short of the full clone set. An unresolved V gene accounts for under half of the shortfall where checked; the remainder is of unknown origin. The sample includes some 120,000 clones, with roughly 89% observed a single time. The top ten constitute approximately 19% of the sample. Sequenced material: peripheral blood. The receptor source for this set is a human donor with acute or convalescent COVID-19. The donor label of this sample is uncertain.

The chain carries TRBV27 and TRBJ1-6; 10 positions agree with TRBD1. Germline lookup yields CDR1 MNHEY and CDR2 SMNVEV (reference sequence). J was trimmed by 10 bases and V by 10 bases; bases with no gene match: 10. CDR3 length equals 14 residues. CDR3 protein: CATRRQGARSPLHF. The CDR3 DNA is TGTGCCACCCGTAGACAGGGGGCAAGATCACCCCTCCACTTT.

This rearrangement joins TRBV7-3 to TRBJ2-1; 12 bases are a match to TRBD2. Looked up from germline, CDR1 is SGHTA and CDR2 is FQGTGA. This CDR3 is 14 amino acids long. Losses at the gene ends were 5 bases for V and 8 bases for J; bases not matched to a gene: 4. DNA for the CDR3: TGTGCCAGCAGCCTCGGACTAGCGGGATATGAGCAGTTCTTC. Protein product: CASSLGLAGYEQFF.

The CDR3 bases are TGTGCCAGCAGTTACTCGATAATACTCAATGAGCAGTTCTTC. Translating gives CASSYSIILNEQFF. The J gene is TRBJ2-1, the V gene TRBV6-2 or TRBV6-3; D remains ambiguous. The CDR3 sequence is 14 residues long. The V end lost 0 bases, the J end lost 6 bases, and 9 bases lay between the germline ends. CDR1 is MNHEY, CDR2 SVGEGT, per germline.

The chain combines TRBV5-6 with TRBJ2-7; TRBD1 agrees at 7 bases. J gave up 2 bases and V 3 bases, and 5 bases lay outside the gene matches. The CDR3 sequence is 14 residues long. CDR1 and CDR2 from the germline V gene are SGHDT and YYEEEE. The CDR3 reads CASSSRTGAYEQYF. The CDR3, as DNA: TGTGCCAGCAGCTCCCGAACAGGGGCCTACGAGCAGTACTTC. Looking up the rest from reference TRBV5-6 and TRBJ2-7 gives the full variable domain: DAGVTQSPTHLIKTRGQQVTLRCSPKSGHDTVSWYQQALGQGPQFIFQYYEEEERQRGNFPDRFSGHQFPNYSSELNVNALLLGDSALYLCASSSRTGAYEQYFGPGTRLTVT.

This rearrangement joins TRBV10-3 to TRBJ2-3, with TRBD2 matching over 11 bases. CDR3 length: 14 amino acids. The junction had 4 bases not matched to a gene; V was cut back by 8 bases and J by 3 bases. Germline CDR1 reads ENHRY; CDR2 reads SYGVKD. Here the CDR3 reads CAIATSGTTDTQYF. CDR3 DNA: TGTGCCATCGCGACTAGCGGGACGACAGATACGCAGTATTTT.

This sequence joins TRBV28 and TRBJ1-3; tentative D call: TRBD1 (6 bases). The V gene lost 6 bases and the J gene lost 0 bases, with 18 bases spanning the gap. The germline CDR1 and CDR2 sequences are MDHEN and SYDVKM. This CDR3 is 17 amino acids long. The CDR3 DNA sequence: TGTGCCAGCAGACCCCCGCCTCCAGGGGACTCTGGAAACACCATATATTTT. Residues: CASRPPPPGDSGNTIYF.

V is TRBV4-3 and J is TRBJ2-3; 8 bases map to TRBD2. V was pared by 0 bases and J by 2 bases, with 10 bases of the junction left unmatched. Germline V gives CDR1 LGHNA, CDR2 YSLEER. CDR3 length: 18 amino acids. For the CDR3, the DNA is TGCGCCAGCAGCCAAGACTACGGGGGGGCCGGTTACACAGATACGCAGTATTTT. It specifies CASSQDYGGAGYTDTQYF.

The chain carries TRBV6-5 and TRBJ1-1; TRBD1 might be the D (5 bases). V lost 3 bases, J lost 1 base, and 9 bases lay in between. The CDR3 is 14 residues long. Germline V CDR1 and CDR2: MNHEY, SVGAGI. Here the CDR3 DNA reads TGTGCCAGCAGTTATACAGGTGGGAACACTGAAGCTTTCTTT. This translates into CASSYTGGNTEAFF.

CDR3 protein: CAWTPGQTPSETQYF. Written as DNA, the CDR3 is TGTGCCTGGACCCCGGGACAGACCCCGTCTGAGACCCAGTACTTC. The V gene is TRBV30, the J gene TRBJ2-5; 7 bases agree with TRBD1. After removal of 4 bases from V and 5 bases from J, the junction contained 13 bases not matched to a gene. The length of the CDR3 is 15 residues. CDR1 is GTSNPN, CDR2 SVGIG, per germline (reference sequence).

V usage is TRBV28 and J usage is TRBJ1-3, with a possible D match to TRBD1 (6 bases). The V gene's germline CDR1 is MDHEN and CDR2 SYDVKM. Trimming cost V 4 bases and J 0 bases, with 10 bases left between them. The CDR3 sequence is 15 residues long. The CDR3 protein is CASSWDTSSGNTIYF. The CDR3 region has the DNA TGTGCCAGCAGTTGGGACACCAGCTCTGGAAACACCATATATTTT. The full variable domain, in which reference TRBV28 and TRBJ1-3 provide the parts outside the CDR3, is DVKVTQSSRYLVKRTGEKVFLECVQDMDHENMFWYRQDPGLGLRLIYFSYDVKMKEKGDIPEGYSVSREKKERFSLILESASTNQTSMYLCASSWDTSSGNTIYFGEGSWLTVV.